This record covers a single T cell receptor beta chain. The clone's antigen remains unknown. No much larger clone exists at a distance of one base, and base qualities are not known. V is shortened by 7 bases, J by 4 bases, and the region joining them spans 7 bases. CDR1 SEHNR and CDR2 FQNEAQ are derived from the germline V gene (reference sequence). From cysteine to phenylalanine, the CDR3 is 11 amino acids long. Of all the DNA, just the CDR3 is kept, 33 bases in frame from base 1. Each donor gave one peripheral blood draw, averaging roughly 100 mL, which was collected into heparinised tubes. A BD FACSAria II and a panel including CD45RO, CCR7, CD25, CD127, CD95 and CD27 were used to sort naive, central memory, regulatory and stem cell-like memory CD4+ T cells. Every sorted population had a purity above 95%. Right away, PBMCs were isolated by Lymphoprep density gradient centrifugation and were stained directly, with no culture step. So that batch effects would be minimized, each experiment stained and sorted samples in pairs, pairing one healthy donor with one patient.

This record belongs to a study of beta chain features in type 1 diabetes (dated by TCRdb to the late 2010s). Broadly, across the study: Mean age, gender distribution, total cell number and subset yield did not differ between patients and healthy donors. The study compared TCRB repertoires of sorted circulating CD4+ T cell subsets between recently diagnosed type 1 diabetes patients and matched healthy donors. A total of about 100,000,000 sorted cells were examined across all samples, and RNA yield correlated strongly with the number of cells per subset. Regulatory and stem cell-like memory subsets were obtained from only 8 patients and roughly eight healthy donors, while naive and central memory subsets were obtained from all 28 donors. General study outcomes and caveats: Because small numbers of individuals were included in the HLA sub-analyses, any influence of HLA type on TCRB rearrangement was left unresolved. Fewer insertions and more nucleotide deletions at VDJ recombination sites were observed in patients with type 1 diabetes, implying thymic rearrangement abnormalities. Naive, central memory and regulatory TCRB repertoires appeared more similar among patients than among healthy donors. Sequencing cDNA rather than genomic DNA could over-represent highly expressing activated cells, although activation and CD3 levels did not differ between groups. In all four CD4+ subsets, TCRB CDR3 length was moderately but significantly shorter in type 1 diabetes patients. PCR might favor shorter templates, but patient and control samples were amplified and corrected together, so any skew would affect both groups equally.

The entire amount of isolated RNA was reverse transcribed using the High Capacity cDNA Reverse Transcription Kit, so the sequenced TCRB transcripts were expressed ones. Deep immunoSEQ sequencing was applied to naive, central memory and regulatory T cell samples, giving an average of about 3.4 million total reads per sample. After sorted cells were lysed in RLT buffer, RNA was extracted with DNase-treated RNeasy Micro or Mini kits, with the choice depending on cell number. Each cell subset was processed on its own to prevent cross-contamination, while patient and healthy donor samples were processed together. The immunoSEQ multiplex PCR was used to amplify TCRB sequences from cDNA, yielding 87-bp fragments that span the CDR3 region. Sequencing of the amplicons was done on the Illumina HiSeq platform. Under the source paper's analysis protocol: Synthetic template baselines were used to correct PCR bias computationally, reads within Hamming distance 2 were collapsed, and singletons that could not be merged were discarded. By aligning reads against IMGT, V, D and J genes, CDR3 length, and insertions or deletions at six rearrangement sites were assigned. Within each subset, clonotype counts were normalized to sorted cell number, and only after that were true diversity and Gini coefficients computed with the tcR R package. The overlap coefficient, calculated on TCRB nucleotide sequences, was used to measure repertoire sharing. Out-of-frame TCRB sequences from naive cells were analyzed as a proxy for the pre-selection repertoire. TCRdb took over this immuneACCESS table, retaining in-frame rearrangements with V and J assigned. Such tables are incomplete; in checked studies, under half of the missing clones stem from an unresolved V gene, and the remainder is unexplained. The V and J calls and clone size were taken over from that table, and D and trimming were inferred from the DNA. Present in this sample are over 700,000 clones, about a sixth of which were seen just once. The top ten clonotypes cover about 0.02% of the sample.

The receptor chain draws on TRBV7-9 and TRBJ1-1, with no confident D gene call. This TCR came from a woman between 18 and 29 years old in good health. Input material: naive CD4+ T cells from blood. In the paper's terms, the cell subset or site label means: true naive CD4+ T cells. This receptor has the CDR3 CASNSGTEAFF. At the DNA level, the sequence is TGTGCCAGCAACAGCGGCACTGAAGCTTTCTTT.